The rows below give T cell receptor beta chains drawn from one sample of a study of blood T cell repertoires in COVID-19. Assay: immunoSEQ multiplex PCR; the TCRdb copy retains only in-frame clones and omits some. Of approximately 300,000 clones in the sample, approximately 91% were seen once. The sequenced material came from PBMCs or T cells enriched from blood (not recorded which). The source is a woman aged 25 to 45 who had been exposed to COVID-19. Each CDR3 is given with its conserved first and last residue. A D gene is named only where the DNA matches it firmly. Not all rows give a size; the values are once, few, many and, for expanded clones, a class.

>TRBV7-9|TRBJ2-7|TRBD1|.|15
TGTGCCAGCAGCCCCAAGGACAGGGACCTTTACGAGCAGTACTTC
CASSPKDRDLYEQYF
>TRBV5-1|TRBJ2-5|TRBD1|.|14
TGCGCCAGCAGCCCGGGACAGGCCAGAGAGACCCAGTACTTC
CASSPGQARETQYF
>TRBV7-9|TRBJ1-4|.|.|16
TGTGCCAGCAGCGTATCGTCAGGTCACTTTAATGAAAAACTGTTTTTT
CASSVSSGHFNEKLFF
>TRBV5-4|TRBJ1-6|TRBD1|.|16
TGTGCCAGCAGCTTGGGGGGACAGGGGGCCCGATCACCCCTCCACTTT
CASSLGGQGARSPLHF
>TRBV4-2|TRBJ2-3|TRBD2|.|19
TGTGCCAGCAGCCAATCGAAGGCCTTTAGCGGGGGGCTCACAGATACGCAGTATTTT
CASSQSKAFSGGLTDTQYF
>TRBV6-6|TRBJ1-1|TRBD1|once|16
TGTGCCAGCAGTTACCCGGGGGACAGAACTAACACTGAAGCTTTCTTT
CASSYPGDRTNTEAFF
>TRBV7-9|TRBJ1-1|.|.|14
TGTGCCAGCAGCCCACAAACAGGGAATATAGAAGCTTTCTTT
CASSPQTGNIEAFF
>TRBV28|TRBJ1-2|.|.|11
TGTGCCAGCAACGCACTCTATGGCTACACCTTC
CASNALYGYTF
>TRBV5-1|TRBJ1-1|.|.|12
TGCGCCAGCACTGGGAGGGGCACTGAAGCTTTCTTT
CASTGRGTEAFF
>TRBV5-1|TRBJ2-2|TRBD2|.|16
TGCGCCAGCAGCTTCCCGACTAGCGGGGGGACCGGGGAGCTGTTTTTT
CASSFPTSGGTGELFF
>TRBV5-1|TRBJ1-6|TRBD1|.|17
TGCGCCAGCAGCTTCCAGGGGGCTATCTCCTATAATTCACCCCTCCACTTT
CASSFQGAISYNSPLHF
>TRBV4-2|TRBJ2-3|TRBD2|.|17
TGTGCCAGCAGCCAAGGACAACTAGCGGGGGAGACAGATACGCAGTATTTT
CASSQGQLAGETDTQYF
>TRBV5-1|TRBJ2-7|TRBD1|.|17
TGCGCCAGCAGCTTGGCCCCTGGGACAGGGCTGCCCTACGAGCAGTACTTC
CASSLAPGTGLPYEQYF
>TRBV7-2|TRBJ2-5|.|.|13
TGTGCCAGCAGCTTAGATTCTAGAGAGACCCAGTACTTC
CASSLDSRETQYF
>TRBV5-1|TRBJ2-3|.|once|16
TGCGCCAGCAGCGCCTCGAACTTAAAAAGCACAGATACGCAGTATTTT
CASSASNLKSTDTQYF
>TRBV20-1|TRBJ1-1|.|few|14
TGCAGTGCTAGTTGGGGGGGAGTGAACACTGAAGCTTTCTTT
CSASWGGVNTEAFF
>TRBV10-3|TRBJ2-3|TRBD2|.|17
TGTGCCATCAGTGGAGGGCAGCGGGGGGGATCGACAGATACGCAGTATTTT
CAISGGQRGGSTDTQYF
>TRBV5-1|TRBJ2-2|TRBD1|.|15
TGCGCCAGCAGCCCAGGGGGCGCGGACACCGGGGAGCTGTTTTTT
CASSPGGADTGELFF
>TRBV6-4|TRBJ2-1|TRBD2|.|15
TGTGCCAGCAGTGCCGGGACTAGCGGGGGTTGGCCCCAGTTCTTC
CASSAGTSGGWPQFF
>TRBV19|TRBJ2-2|TRBD2|.|16
TGTGCCAGTAGTATCCCTAGCGGGGGGGCAGTCGGGGAGCTGTTTTTT
CASSIPSGGAVGELFF
>TRBV7-2|TRBJ1-4|TRBD1|.|15
TGTGCCAGCAGCTTAATGACAGGGGCGTACGGAAAACTGTTTTTT
CASSLMTGAYGKLFF
>TRBV7-2|TRBJ2-6|TRBD1|.|18
TGTGCCAGCAGCCAGGGACAGGCCATTACCTCTGGGGCCAACGTCCTGACTTTC
CASSQGQAITSGANVLTF
>TRBV7-8|TRBJ2-1|TRBD2|few|17
TGTGCCAGCAGCTCAGAACTAGCGGGGACTTTCTACAATGAGCAGTTCTTC
CASSSELAGTFYNEQFF
>TRBV5-8|TRBJ1-1|.|few|13
TGTGCCAGCAGCTTCGGGAGTAGCGCTGAAGCTTTCTTT
CASSFGSSAEAFF
>TRBV7-2|TRBJ2-1|TRBD2|.|16
TGTGCCAGCAGCGCCTCTAGCGGGGGGGGCCAGAATGAGCAGTTCTTC
CASSASSGGGQNEQFF
>TRBV9|TRBJ2-2|TRBD2|.|16
TGTGCCAGCAGCGTAGCACTAGCGGGGAACACCGGGGAGCTGTTTTTT
CASSVALAGNTGELFF
>TRBV27|TRBJ1-5|TRBD1|.|14
TGTGCCAGCAGTTTAAAGGGGACAGGGCCCCGTCAGCATTTT
CASSLKGTGPRQHF
>TRBV3-1/TRBV3-2|TRBJ2-1|TRBD2|.|16
TGTGCCAGCAGCCAAGAGGGCGGGGGGGCCCGAAATGAGCAGTTCTTC
CASSQEGGGARNEQFF
>TRBV14|TRBJ1-2|.|few|13
TGTGCCAGCAGCCGGCCGGGGGGCGGTGGCTACACCTTC
CASSRPGGGGYTF
>TRBV5-1|TRBJ2-7|TRBD2|.|14
TGCGCCAGCAGCTTGGCTAGCGGGGCCTACGAGCAGTACTTC
CASSLASGAYEQYF
>TRBV18|TRBJ1-1|.|few|16
TGTGCCAGCTCACCATACAGACAGGTCGCATACACTGAAGCTTTCTTT
CASSPYRQVAYTEAFF
>TRBV7-9|TRBJ2-7|.|.|13
TGTGCCAGCAGTTCGGTCCCCACCTACGAGCAGTACTTC
CASSSVPTYEQYF
>TRBV11-2|TRBJ1-6|.|.|16
TGTGCCAGCAGCAATAAGGGACATTTGTATAATTCACCCCTCCACTTT
CASSNKGHLYNSPLHF
>TRBV7-9|TRBJ2-7|.|.|13
TGTGCCAGCAGCTTAGAAGCACAGGTAAAGGAGTACTTC
CASSLEAQVKEYF
>TRBV29-1|TRBJ2-2|TRBD2|.|13
TGCAGCGGCCTAGCGGGGAACACCGGGGAGCTGTTTTTT
CSGLAGNTGELFF
>TRBV12-5|TRBJ1-1|.|.|11
TGTGCTAGTGGCCAATTCCGGAGGGCTTTCTTT
CASGQFRRAFF
>TRBV29-1|TRBJ2-3|.|once|12
TGCAGCGCCCGTAGGCCGCAGGCTACGCAGTATTTT
CSARRPQATQYF
>TRBV3-1/TRBV3-2|TRBJ1-4|TRBD1|.|14
TGTGCCAGCAGCCTGACAGGGGTCGGCGAAAAACTGTTTTTT
CASSLTGVGEKLFF
>TRBV5-1|TRBJ2-3|.|.|13
TGCGCCAGCAGCTTGAGAACTGCAGATACGCAGTATTTT
CASSLRTADTQYF
>TRBV4-2|TRBJ1-2|TRBD1|.|15
TGTGCCAGCAGCCAAGATGTCAGGGGGTCCTATGGCTACACCTTC
CASSQDVRGSYGYTF
>TRBV30|TRBJ2-3|TRBD2|.|18
TGTGCCTGGAGTAGGGGACTAGCGGGGGGCCCGGGCACAGATACGCAGTATTTT
CAWSRGLAGGPGTDTQYF
>TRBV27|TRBJ1-2|TRBD1|.|15
TGTGCCAGCAGTTTGGAAGGGACAGGGGGCAGTGGCTACACCTTC
CASSLEGTGGSGYTF
>TRBV10-3|TRBJ2-1|TRBD2|.|16
TGTGCCATCAGTCTTGCCCTAGCGGGGGGGCAGCATGAGCAGTTCTTC
CAISLALAGGQHEQFF
>TRBV27|TRBJ2-7|.|few|14
TGTGCCACAGCCTACGGGCAGGGAACCTACGAGCAGTACTTC
CATAYGQGTYEQYF
>TRBV10-3|TRBJ2-7|.|.|13
TGTGCCATTCGGGACTCCTCACGCGGCGAGCAGTACTTC
CAIRDSSRGEQYF
>TRBV9|TRBJ1-2|.|.|14
TGTGCCAGCAGCGTAGGGGGCCGTTCGGAAGGCTACACCTTC
CASSVGGRSEGYTF
>TRBV25-1|TRBJ2-6|.|.|18
TGTGCCAGCAGTGCGCCAACGGGTCTTTACTCTGGGGCCAACGTCCTGACTTTC
CASSAPTGLYSGANVLTF
>TRBV2|TRBJ1-1|.|.|13
TGTGCCAGCGCTCCAACAGGGAACACTGAAGCTTTCTTT
CASAPTGNTEAFF
>TRBV21-1|TRBJ1-2|.|once|12
TGTGCCAAGCCGGGGACATTCTATGGCTACACCTTC
CAKPGTFYGYTF
>TRBV4-1|TRBJ2-2|.|.|15
TGCGCCAGCAGTCTAGTGGGCAGGGCCGCCGGGGAGCTGTTTTTT
CASSLVGRAAGELFF
>TRBV6-5|TRBJ2-7|TRBD2|.|15
TGTGCCAGCAGTTACGCTCCAGGGAGGGGCTACGAGCAGTACTTC
CASSYAPGRGYEQYF
>TRBV5-1|TRBJ1-5|.|once|14
TGCGCCAGCAGCCCGGACAGCTCCAATCAGCCCCAGCATTTT
CASSPDSSNQPQHF